A single T cell receptor beta chain is shown here with its context. What it binds is unknown. In the same sample, other DNA sequences code for this CDR3. The CDR3 is 13 residues long. The V gene's germline CDR1 is SGHRS and CDR2 YFSETQ. Trimming removed 3 bases from V and 1 base from J, with 7 bases in between. The entry originates in a study of shared clonotypes between healthy human individuals. This table comes from immunoSEQ multiplex PCR, and its TCRdb copy is limited to in-frame clones, with some not included. Here the sample spans 900,000 to 1,200,000 clones, around 78% being singletons. General study results and limits: The study found about 5.1% of naive CD4 clonotypes shared across several donors.

All the donors were Caucasian adults who lived in Nashville, Tennessee. Splitting of CD4+ cells produced CD45RA+ naive and CD45RA-negative memory subsets. The sequencing sample was made of memory CD4+ T cells from PBMCs. Subset described: CD45RA-negative fraction. J is TRBJ1-1 and V is TRBV5-1, with no clear D. The source of this sequence is a man aged 18 to 29 in good health. Some clones in this sample may be carry-over from other donors' samples. CDR3 loop: CASSSQENTEAFF. CDR3 nucleotides: TGCGCCAGCAGCTCCCAAGAGAACACTGAAGCTTTCTTT.